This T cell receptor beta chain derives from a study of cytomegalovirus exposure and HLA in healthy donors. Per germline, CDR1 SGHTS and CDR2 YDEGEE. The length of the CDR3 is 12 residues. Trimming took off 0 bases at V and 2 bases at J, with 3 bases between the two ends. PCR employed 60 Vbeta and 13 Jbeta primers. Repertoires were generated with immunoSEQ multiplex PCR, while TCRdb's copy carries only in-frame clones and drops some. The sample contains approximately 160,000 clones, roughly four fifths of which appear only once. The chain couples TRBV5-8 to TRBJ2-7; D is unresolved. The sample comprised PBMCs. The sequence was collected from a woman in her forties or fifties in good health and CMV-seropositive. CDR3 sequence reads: CASSLVTYEQYF. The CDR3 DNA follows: TGTGCCAGCAGCTTGGTAACCTACGAGCAGTACTTC.